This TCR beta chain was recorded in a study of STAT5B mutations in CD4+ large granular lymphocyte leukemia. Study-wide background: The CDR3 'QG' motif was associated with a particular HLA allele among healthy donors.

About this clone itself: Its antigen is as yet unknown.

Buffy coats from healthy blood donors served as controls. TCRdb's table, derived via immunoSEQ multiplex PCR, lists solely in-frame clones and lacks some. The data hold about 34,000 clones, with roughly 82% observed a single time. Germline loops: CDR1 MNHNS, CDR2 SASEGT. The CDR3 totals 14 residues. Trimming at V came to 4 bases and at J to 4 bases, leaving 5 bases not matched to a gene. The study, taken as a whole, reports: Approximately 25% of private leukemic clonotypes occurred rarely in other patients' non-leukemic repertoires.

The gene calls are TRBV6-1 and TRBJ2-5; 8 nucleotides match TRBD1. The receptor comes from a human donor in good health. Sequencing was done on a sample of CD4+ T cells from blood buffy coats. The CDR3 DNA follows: TGTGCCAGCAGTGTCAGGGGGCGGGGAGAGACCCAGTACTTC. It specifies CASSVRGRGETQYF.